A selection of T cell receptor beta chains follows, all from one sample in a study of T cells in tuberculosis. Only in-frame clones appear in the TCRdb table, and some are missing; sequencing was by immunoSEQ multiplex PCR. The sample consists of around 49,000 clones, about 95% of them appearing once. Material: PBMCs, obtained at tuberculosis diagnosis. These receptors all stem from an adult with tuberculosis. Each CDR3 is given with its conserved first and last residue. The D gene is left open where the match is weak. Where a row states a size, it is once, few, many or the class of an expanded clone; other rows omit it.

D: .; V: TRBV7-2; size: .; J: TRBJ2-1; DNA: TGTGCCAGCCTAGTGCTCCCCTCCTACAATGAGCAGTTCTTC; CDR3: CASLVLPSYNEQFF
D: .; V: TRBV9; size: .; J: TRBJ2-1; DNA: TGTGCCAGCAGCGTAGCTAGCCTACTGGGGGGGCGGGAGCAGTTCTTC; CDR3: CASSVASLLGGREQFF
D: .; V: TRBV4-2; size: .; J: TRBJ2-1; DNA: TGTGCCAGCAGCCAAGAATTCCAGGTGTCCTACAATGAGCAGTTCTTC; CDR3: CASSQEFQVSYNEQFF
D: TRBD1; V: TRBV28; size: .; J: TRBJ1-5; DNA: TGTGCCAGCAGCTGGGAACAGGGGACGGGTCAGCCCCAGCATTTT; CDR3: CASSWEQGTGQPQHF
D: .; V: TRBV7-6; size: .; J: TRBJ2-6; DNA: TGTGCCAGCAGCTTAGTCCTTTCTGGGGCCAACGTCCTGACTTTC; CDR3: CASSLVLSGANVLTF
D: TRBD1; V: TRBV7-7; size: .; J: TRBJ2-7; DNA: TGTGCTAGCAGCTTAGCGGACAGGGGCGAGCAGTACTTC; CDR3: CASSLADRGEQYF
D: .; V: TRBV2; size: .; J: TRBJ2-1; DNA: TGTGCCAGCAGGGGCCAGAAGAGCAGGGTCGAACCTCGGAATGAGCAGTTCTTC; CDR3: CASRGQKSRVEPRNEQFF
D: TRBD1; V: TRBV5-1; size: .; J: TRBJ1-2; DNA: TGCGCCAGCAGCTTGGGACAGGGGGCGAGCCATGGCTACACCTTC; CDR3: CASSLGQGASHGYTF
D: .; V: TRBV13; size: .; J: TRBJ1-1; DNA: TGTGCCAGCAGCTTGGGGCAGCTGAACACTGAAGCTTTCTTT; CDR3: CASSLGQLNTEAFF
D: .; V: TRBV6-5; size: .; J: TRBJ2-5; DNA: TGTGCCAGCAGTCGGGGAGTGGCGACAGAGACCCAGTACTTC; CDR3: CASSRGVATETQYF
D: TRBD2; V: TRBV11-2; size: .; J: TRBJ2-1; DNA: TGTGCCAGCAGACGCACCGGGACTAGCGGGACCTCCAATGAGCAGTTCTTC; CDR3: CASRRTGTSGTSNEQFF
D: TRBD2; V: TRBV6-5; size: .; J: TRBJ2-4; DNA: TGTGCCAGCAGGGGGCTAGCGGGTAGCATTCAGTACTTC; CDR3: CASRGLAGSIQYF
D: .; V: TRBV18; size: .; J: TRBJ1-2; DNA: TGTGCCAGCTCACCAGGGACAACCGAAGAGGATGGCTACACCTTC; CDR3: CASSPGTTEEDGYTF
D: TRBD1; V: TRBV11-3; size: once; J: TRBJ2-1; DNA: TGTGCCAGCAGCTTAGGGGGACAGCGAACCAATGAGCAGTTCTTC; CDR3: CASSLGGQRTNEQFF
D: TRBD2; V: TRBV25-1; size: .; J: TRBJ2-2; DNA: TGTGCCAGAGGAGCGGGAGCGGTGGCCGGGGAGCTGTTTTTT; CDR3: CARGAGAVAGELFF
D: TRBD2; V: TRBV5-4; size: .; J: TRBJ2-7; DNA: TGTGCCAGCAGCTTGGCCGGGCTAGCGGGAGGTAGCGAGCAGTACTTC; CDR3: CASSLAGLAGGSEQYF
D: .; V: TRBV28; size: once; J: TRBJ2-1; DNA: TGTGCCAGCAGACTAACAGGGAGCCATGAGCAGTTCTTC; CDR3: CASRLTGSHEQFF
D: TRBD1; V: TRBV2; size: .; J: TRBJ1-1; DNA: TGTGCCAGCAGTGCCCTGGGACAGCCCAACACTGAAGCTTTCTTT; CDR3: CASSALGQPNTEAFF
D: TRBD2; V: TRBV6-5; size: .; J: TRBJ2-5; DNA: TGTGCCAGCAGTTACTCGGACGTCCGGGAGGGAGAGACCCAGTACTTC; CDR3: CASSYSDVREGETQYF
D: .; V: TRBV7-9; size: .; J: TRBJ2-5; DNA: TGTGCCAGCAGCTTAGCGCAGGGTGGGGCCCAGTACTTC; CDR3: CASSLAQGGAQYF
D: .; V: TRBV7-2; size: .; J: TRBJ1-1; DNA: TGTGCCAGCAGCTTATTGGGGCGGAACACTGAAGCTTTCTTT; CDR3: CASSLLGRNTEAFF
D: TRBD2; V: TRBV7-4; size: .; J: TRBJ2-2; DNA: TGTGCCACCCTCTGGAAAGAGCGGGAGGGCCGAACCGGGGAGCTGTTTTTT; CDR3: CATLWKEREGRTGELFF
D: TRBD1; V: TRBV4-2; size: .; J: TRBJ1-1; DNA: TGTGCCAGCAGCGCGGGGACAGGGGGCACGAACACTGAAGCTTTCTTT; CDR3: CASSAGTGGTNTEAFF
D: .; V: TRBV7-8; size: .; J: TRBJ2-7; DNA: TGTGCCAGCAGCTTAGTTGGGGCAACTGTAGCCTACGAGCAGTACTTC; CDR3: CASSLVGATVAYEQYF
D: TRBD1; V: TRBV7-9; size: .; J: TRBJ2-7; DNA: TGTGCCAGCAGCGTCCCGGACAGGGACTACGAGCAGTACTTC; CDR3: CASSVPDRDYEQYF
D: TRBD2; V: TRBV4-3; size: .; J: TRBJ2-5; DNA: TGCGCCAGCAGCCAGAGGGGAGGGCAAGTTTACCAAGAGACCCAGTACTTC; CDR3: CASSQRGGQVYQETQYF
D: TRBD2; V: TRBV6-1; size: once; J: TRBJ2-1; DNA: TGTGCCAGCAGTGGGACTAGCGGGAGCAATGAGCAGTTCTTC; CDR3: CASSGTSGSNEQFF
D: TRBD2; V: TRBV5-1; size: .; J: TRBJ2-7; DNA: TGCGCCAGCAGCGCTAGCGGGAGCCAAACCCCGCAGTACTTC; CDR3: CASSASGSQTPQYF
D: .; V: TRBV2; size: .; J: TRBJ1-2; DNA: TGTGCCAGCAGTGAACAGGGAATCTCTAACTATGGCTACACCTTC; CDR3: CASSEQGISNYGYTF
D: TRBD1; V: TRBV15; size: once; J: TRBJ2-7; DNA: TGTGCCACCAGCAGAGATCCCCCAGGGGGCCTGTCGTACGAGCAGTACTTC; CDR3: CATSRDPPGGLSYEQYF
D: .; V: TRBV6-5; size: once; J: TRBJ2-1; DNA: TGTGCCAGCAGTTACGGCGGGCATGAGCAGTTCTTC; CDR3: CASSYGGHEQFF
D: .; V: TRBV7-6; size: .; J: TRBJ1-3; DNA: TGTGCCAGCAGCCCACTGGGGGGACTAGCTGGAAACACCATATATTTT; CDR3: CASSPLGGLAGNTIYF
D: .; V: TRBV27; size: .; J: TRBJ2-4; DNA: TGTGCCAGCAGTGCCACAGCAGGGAACATTCAGTACTTC; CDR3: CASSATAGNIQYF
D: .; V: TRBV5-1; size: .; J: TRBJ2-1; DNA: TGCGCCAGCAGCCTTACAGGGTGGGGGAGCAATGAGCAGTTCTTC; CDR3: CASSLTGWGSNEQFF
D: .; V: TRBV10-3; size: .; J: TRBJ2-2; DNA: TGTGCCATCAGTGAACTACAAGGAAGGAGCCCCGGGGAGCTGTTTTTT; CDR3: CAISELQGRSPGELFF
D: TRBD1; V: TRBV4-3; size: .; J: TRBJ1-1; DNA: TGCGCCAGCAGCCTTCGGACAGGGCCGAACACTGAAGCTTTCTTT; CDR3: CASSLRTGPNTEAFF
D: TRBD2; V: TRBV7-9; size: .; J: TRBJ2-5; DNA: TGTGCCAGCATCAGTAGCGGGATAGAGACCCAGTACTTC; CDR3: CASISSGIETQYF
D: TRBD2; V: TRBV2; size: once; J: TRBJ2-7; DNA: TGTGCCAGCAGTAGACTAGCGGGAGGGAGGGAGCAGTACTTC; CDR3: CASSRLAGGREQYF
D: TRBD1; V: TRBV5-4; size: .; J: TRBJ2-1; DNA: TGTGCCAGCAGCTTGGGGGGGACAGGGTTTAATGAGCAGTTCTTC; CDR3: CASSLGGTGFNEQFF
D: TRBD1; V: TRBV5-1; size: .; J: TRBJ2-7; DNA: TGCGCCAGCAGCTTGGCCGGGACAGGGGTATCTTACGAGCAGTACTTC; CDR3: CASSLAGTGVSYEQYF
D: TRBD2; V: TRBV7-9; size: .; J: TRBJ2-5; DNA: TGTGCCAGCAGGTCATCTAGCGGGAGGGTGGAGACCCAGTACTTC; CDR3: CASRSSSGRVETQYF
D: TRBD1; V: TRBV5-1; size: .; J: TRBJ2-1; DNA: TGCGCCAGCAGCTTGGGGGACAGGTGGAGCCTAGGTGACAATGAGCAGTTCTTC; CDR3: CASSLGDRWSLGDNEQFF
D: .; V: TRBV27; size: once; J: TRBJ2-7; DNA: TGTGCCAGCATGGCAGGTGTCGGGAATGACGAGCAGTACTTC; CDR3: CASMAGVGNDEQYF
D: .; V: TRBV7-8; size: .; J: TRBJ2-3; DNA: TGTGCCAGCAGCGCTTACAGGGTCCTCACAGATACGCAGTATTTT; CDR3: CASSAYRVLTDTQYF
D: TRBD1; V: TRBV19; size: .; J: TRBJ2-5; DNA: TGTGCCAGTAGGGGACAGACGGGGGAGACCCAGTACTTC; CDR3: CASRGQTGETQYF
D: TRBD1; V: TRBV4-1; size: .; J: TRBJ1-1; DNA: TGCGCCAGCAGCCAATACAGGGGGAGTACTGAAGCTTTCTTT; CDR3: CASSQYRGSTEAFF
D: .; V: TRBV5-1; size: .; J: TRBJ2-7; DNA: TGCGCCAGCAGCTTGGTCCCCGGGGTGACCTACGAGCAGTACTTC; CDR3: CASSLVPGVTYEQYF
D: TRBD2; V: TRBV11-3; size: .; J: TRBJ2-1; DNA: TGTGCCAGCAGTCGAGCTAGCGGGAGTAGTGAGCAGTTCTTC; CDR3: CASSRASGSSEQFF
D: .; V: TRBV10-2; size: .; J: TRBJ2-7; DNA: TGCGCCAGCAGAGGGACATTCTCCTACGAGCAGTACTTC; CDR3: CASRGTFSYEQYF
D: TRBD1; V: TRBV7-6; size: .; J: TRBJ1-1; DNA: TGTGCCAGCAGCTTAGATTTCGGGACAGGGTACTCTGAAGCTTTCTTT; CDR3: CASSLDFGTGYSEAFF
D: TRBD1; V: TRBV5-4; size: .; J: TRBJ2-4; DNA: TGTGCCAGCCGGGACAGGGCAGCAAACATTCAGTACTTC; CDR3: CASRDRAANIQYF
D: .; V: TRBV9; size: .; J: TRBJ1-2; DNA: TGTGCCAGCAGCGTAGAGGGCCAGGGATATGGCTACACCTTC; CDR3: CASSVEGQGYGYTF
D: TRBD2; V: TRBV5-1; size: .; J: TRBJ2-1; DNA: TGCGCCAGCAGCTTGGAGGGACTAGCGAACTCGGATGAGCAGTTCTTC; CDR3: CASSLEGLANSDEQFF
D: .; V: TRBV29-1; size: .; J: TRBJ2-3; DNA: TGCAGCGTTGAAGATAATGCAGATACGCAGTATTTT; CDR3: CSVEDNADTQYF
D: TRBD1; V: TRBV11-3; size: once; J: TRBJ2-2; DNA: TGTGCCAGCAGCACCGGGACAGGGTACACCGGGGAGCTGTTTTTT; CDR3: CASSTGTGYTGELFF
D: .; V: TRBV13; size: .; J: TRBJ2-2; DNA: TGTGCCAGCAGCTTAGGCCTGGGCAGGGACACCGGGGAGCTGTTTTTT; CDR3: CASSLGLGRDTGELFF
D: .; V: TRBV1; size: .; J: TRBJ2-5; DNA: TGCACCAGCACAAACAGACTAGCGAGACCCCAAGGGACCCAGTACTTC; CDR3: CTSTNRLARPQGTQYF